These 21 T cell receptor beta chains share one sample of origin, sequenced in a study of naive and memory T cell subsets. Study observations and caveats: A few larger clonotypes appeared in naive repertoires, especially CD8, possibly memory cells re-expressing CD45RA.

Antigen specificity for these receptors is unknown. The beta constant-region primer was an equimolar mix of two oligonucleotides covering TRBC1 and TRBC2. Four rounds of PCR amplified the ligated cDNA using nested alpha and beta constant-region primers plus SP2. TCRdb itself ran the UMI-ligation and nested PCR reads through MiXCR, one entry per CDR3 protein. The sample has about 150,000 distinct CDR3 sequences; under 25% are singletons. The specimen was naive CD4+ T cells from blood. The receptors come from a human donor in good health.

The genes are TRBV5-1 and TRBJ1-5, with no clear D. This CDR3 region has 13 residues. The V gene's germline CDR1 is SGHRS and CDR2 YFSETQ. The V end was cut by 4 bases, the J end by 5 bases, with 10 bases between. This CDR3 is CASSRDGYQPQHF. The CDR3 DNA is TGCGCCAGCAGCCGTGACGGTTATCAGCCCCAGCATTTT.

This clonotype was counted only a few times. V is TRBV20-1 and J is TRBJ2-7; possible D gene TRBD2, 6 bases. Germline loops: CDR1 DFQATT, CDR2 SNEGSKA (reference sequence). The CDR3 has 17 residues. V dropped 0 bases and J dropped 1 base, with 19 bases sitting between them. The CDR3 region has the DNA TGCAGTGCTAGAGATAGCGGACTTCCTGGGTGGTCCTACGAGCAGTACTTC. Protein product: CSARDSGLPGWSYEQYF.

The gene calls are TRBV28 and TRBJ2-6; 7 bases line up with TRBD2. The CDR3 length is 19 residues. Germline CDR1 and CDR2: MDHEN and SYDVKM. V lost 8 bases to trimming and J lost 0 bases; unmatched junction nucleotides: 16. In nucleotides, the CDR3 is TGTGCCAGCGCCTCCACGACGGGAGGTATGAACTCTGGGGCCAACGTCCTGACTTTC. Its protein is CASASTTGGMNSGANVLTF.

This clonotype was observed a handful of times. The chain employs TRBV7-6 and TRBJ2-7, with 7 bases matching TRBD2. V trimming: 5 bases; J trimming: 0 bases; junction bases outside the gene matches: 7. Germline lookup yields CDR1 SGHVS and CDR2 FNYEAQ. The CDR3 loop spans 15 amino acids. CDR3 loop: CASSLLADVSYEQYF. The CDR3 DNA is TGTGCCAGCAGCCTGCTAGCGGATGTCTCCTACGAGCAGTACTTC.

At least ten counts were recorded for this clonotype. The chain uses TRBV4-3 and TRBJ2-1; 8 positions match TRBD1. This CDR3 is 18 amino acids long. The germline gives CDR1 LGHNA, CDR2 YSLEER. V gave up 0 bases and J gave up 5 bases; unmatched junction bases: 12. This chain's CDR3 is CASSQDRRTGSVDNEQFF. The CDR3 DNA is TGCGCCAGCAGCCAAGATCGTCGGACAGGGAGCGTAGACAATGAGCAGTTCTTC.

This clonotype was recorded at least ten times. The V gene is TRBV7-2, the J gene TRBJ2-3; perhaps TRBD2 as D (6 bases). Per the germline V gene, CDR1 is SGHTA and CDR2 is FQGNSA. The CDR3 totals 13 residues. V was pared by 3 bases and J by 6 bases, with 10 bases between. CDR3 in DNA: TGTGCCAGCAGCTTTCGGAGGGGCGATACGCAGTATTTT. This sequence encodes CASSFRRGDTQYF.

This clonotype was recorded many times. As DNA, the CDR3 is TGTGCCAGCAGCACTTACCTGGGACGTAGCAGAGGCTACGAGCAGTACTTC. It is translated as CASSTYLGRSRGYEQYF. This chain links TRBV6-2 or TRBV6-3 with TRBJ2-7; D possibly matches TRBD1 or TRBD2 (5 bases each). This CDR3 spans 17 amino acids. Germline V gives CDR1 MNHEY, CDR2 SVGEGT. V lost 6 bases and J 3 bases, leaving 24 bases between the germline ends.

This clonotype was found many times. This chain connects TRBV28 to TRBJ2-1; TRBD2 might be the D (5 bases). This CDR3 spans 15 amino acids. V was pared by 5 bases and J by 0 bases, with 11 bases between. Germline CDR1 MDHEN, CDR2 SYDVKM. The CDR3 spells CASSPGGSSYNEQFF. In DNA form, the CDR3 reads TGTGCCAGCAGTCCCGGTGGGAGCTCCTACAATGAGCAGTTCTTC.

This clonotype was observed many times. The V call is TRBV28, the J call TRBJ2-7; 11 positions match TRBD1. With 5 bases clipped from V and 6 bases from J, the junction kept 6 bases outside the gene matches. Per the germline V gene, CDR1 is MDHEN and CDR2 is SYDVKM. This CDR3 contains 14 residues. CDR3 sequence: CASSATGTGGEQYF. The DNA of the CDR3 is TGTGCCAGCAGTGCCACCGGGACAGGGGGCGAGCAGTACTTC.

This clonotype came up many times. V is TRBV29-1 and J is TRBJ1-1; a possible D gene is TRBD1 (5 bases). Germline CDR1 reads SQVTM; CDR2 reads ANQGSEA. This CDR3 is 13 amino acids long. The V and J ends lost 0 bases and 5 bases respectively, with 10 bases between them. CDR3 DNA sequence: TGCAGCGTTGAAGATCGGGCAGGGACTGAAGCTTTCTTT. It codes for CSVEDRAGTEAFF.

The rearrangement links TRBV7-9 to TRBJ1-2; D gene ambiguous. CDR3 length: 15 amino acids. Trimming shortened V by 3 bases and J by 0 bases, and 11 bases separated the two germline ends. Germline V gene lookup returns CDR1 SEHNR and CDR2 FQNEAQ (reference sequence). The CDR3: CASSLKAGTNYGYTF. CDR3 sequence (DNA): TGTGCCAGCAGCTTGAAAGCGGGAACTAACTATGGCTACACCTTC.

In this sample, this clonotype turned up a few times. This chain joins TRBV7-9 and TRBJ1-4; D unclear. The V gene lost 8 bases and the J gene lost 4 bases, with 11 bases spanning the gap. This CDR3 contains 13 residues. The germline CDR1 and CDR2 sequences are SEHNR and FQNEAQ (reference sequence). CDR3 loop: CASGLTLNEKLFF. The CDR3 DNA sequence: TGTGCCAGCGGTCTTACTCTTAATGAAAAACTGTTTTTT.

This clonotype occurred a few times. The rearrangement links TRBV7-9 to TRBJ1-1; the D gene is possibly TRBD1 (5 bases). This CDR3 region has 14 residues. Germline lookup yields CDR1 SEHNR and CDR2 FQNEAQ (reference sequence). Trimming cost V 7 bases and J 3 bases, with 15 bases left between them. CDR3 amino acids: CASTGAGLHTEAFF. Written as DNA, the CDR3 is TGTGCCAGCACTGGGGCAGGGCTCCACACTGAAGCTTTCTTT.

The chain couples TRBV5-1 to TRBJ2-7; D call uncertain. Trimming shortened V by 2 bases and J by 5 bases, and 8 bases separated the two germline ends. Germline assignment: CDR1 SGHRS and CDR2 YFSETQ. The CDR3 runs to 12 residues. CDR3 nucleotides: TGCGCCAGCAGCTTAACCTGGAACGAGCAGTACTTC. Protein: CASSLTWNEQYF.

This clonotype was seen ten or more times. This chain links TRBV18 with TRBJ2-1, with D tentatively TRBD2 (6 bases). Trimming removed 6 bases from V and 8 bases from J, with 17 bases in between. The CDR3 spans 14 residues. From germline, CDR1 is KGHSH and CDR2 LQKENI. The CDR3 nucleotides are TGTGCCAGCTCCCCGGGGAGGTCCGATCATGAGCAGTTCTTC. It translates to CASSPGRSDHEQFF.

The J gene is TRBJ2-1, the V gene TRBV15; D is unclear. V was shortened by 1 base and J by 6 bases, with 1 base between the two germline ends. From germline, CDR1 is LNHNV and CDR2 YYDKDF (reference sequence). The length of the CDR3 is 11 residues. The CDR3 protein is CATSRVNEQFF. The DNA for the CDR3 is TGTGCCACCAGCAGAGTCAATGAGCAGTTCTTC.

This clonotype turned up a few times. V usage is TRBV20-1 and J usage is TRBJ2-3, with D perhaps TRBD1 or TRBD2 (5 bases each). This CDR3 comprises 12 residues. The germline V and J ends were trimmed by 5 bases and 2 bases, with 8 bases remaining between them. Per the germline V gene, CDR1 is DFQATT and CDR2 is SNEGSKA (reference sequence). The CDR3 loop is CSAGDDTDTQYF. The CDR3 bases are TGCAGTGCTGGGGACGACACAGATACGCAGTATTTT.

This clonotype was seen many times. The CDR3 protein is CASSRLTGQVNNEQFF. The CDR3, as DNA: TGCGCCAGCAGCCGCCTTACGGGACAGGTGAACAATGAGCAGTTCTTC. The chain couples TRBV4-1 to TRBJ2-1, with 8 bases aligning to TRBD1. CDR1 and CDR2 (germline): MGHRA, YSYEKL. The CDR3 sequence is 16 residues long. V dropped 4 bases and J dropped 5; count of bases not matched to a gene: 10.

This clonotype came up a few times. This CDR3 reads CASSFRQGGREKLFF. CDR3 sequence (DNA): TGTGCCAGCAGTTTCCGACAGGGAGGTCGGGAAAAACTGTTTTTT. V usage is TRBV28 and J usage is TRBJ1-4; 7 bases align to TRBD1. The trim removed 3 bases at V and 8 bases at J, leaving 9 bases unmatched. The germline V gene has CDR1 MDHEN and CDR2 SYDVKM. The CDR3 is made up of 15 amino acids.

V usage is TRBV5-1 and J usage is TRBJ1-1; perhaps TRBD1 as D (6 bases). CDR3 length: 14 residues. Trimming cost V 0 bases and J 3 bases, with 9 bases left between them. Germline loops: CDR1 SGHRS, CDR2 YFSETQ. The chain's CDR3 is CASSLVPGDTEAFF. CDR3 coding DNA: TGCGCCAGCAGCTTGGTACCAGGGGACACTGAAGCTTTCTTT.

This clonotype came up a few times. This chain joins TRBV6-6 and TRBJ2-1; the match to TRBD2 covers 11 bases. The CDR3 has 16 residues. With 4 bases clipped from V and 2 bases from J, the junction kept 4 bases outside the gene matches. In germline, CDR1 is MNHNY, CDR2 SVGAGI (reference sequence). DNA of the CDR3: TGTGCCAGCAGTTCAACTAGCGGGAGAACCTACAATGAGCAGTTCTTC. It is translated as CASSSTSGRTYNEQFF.